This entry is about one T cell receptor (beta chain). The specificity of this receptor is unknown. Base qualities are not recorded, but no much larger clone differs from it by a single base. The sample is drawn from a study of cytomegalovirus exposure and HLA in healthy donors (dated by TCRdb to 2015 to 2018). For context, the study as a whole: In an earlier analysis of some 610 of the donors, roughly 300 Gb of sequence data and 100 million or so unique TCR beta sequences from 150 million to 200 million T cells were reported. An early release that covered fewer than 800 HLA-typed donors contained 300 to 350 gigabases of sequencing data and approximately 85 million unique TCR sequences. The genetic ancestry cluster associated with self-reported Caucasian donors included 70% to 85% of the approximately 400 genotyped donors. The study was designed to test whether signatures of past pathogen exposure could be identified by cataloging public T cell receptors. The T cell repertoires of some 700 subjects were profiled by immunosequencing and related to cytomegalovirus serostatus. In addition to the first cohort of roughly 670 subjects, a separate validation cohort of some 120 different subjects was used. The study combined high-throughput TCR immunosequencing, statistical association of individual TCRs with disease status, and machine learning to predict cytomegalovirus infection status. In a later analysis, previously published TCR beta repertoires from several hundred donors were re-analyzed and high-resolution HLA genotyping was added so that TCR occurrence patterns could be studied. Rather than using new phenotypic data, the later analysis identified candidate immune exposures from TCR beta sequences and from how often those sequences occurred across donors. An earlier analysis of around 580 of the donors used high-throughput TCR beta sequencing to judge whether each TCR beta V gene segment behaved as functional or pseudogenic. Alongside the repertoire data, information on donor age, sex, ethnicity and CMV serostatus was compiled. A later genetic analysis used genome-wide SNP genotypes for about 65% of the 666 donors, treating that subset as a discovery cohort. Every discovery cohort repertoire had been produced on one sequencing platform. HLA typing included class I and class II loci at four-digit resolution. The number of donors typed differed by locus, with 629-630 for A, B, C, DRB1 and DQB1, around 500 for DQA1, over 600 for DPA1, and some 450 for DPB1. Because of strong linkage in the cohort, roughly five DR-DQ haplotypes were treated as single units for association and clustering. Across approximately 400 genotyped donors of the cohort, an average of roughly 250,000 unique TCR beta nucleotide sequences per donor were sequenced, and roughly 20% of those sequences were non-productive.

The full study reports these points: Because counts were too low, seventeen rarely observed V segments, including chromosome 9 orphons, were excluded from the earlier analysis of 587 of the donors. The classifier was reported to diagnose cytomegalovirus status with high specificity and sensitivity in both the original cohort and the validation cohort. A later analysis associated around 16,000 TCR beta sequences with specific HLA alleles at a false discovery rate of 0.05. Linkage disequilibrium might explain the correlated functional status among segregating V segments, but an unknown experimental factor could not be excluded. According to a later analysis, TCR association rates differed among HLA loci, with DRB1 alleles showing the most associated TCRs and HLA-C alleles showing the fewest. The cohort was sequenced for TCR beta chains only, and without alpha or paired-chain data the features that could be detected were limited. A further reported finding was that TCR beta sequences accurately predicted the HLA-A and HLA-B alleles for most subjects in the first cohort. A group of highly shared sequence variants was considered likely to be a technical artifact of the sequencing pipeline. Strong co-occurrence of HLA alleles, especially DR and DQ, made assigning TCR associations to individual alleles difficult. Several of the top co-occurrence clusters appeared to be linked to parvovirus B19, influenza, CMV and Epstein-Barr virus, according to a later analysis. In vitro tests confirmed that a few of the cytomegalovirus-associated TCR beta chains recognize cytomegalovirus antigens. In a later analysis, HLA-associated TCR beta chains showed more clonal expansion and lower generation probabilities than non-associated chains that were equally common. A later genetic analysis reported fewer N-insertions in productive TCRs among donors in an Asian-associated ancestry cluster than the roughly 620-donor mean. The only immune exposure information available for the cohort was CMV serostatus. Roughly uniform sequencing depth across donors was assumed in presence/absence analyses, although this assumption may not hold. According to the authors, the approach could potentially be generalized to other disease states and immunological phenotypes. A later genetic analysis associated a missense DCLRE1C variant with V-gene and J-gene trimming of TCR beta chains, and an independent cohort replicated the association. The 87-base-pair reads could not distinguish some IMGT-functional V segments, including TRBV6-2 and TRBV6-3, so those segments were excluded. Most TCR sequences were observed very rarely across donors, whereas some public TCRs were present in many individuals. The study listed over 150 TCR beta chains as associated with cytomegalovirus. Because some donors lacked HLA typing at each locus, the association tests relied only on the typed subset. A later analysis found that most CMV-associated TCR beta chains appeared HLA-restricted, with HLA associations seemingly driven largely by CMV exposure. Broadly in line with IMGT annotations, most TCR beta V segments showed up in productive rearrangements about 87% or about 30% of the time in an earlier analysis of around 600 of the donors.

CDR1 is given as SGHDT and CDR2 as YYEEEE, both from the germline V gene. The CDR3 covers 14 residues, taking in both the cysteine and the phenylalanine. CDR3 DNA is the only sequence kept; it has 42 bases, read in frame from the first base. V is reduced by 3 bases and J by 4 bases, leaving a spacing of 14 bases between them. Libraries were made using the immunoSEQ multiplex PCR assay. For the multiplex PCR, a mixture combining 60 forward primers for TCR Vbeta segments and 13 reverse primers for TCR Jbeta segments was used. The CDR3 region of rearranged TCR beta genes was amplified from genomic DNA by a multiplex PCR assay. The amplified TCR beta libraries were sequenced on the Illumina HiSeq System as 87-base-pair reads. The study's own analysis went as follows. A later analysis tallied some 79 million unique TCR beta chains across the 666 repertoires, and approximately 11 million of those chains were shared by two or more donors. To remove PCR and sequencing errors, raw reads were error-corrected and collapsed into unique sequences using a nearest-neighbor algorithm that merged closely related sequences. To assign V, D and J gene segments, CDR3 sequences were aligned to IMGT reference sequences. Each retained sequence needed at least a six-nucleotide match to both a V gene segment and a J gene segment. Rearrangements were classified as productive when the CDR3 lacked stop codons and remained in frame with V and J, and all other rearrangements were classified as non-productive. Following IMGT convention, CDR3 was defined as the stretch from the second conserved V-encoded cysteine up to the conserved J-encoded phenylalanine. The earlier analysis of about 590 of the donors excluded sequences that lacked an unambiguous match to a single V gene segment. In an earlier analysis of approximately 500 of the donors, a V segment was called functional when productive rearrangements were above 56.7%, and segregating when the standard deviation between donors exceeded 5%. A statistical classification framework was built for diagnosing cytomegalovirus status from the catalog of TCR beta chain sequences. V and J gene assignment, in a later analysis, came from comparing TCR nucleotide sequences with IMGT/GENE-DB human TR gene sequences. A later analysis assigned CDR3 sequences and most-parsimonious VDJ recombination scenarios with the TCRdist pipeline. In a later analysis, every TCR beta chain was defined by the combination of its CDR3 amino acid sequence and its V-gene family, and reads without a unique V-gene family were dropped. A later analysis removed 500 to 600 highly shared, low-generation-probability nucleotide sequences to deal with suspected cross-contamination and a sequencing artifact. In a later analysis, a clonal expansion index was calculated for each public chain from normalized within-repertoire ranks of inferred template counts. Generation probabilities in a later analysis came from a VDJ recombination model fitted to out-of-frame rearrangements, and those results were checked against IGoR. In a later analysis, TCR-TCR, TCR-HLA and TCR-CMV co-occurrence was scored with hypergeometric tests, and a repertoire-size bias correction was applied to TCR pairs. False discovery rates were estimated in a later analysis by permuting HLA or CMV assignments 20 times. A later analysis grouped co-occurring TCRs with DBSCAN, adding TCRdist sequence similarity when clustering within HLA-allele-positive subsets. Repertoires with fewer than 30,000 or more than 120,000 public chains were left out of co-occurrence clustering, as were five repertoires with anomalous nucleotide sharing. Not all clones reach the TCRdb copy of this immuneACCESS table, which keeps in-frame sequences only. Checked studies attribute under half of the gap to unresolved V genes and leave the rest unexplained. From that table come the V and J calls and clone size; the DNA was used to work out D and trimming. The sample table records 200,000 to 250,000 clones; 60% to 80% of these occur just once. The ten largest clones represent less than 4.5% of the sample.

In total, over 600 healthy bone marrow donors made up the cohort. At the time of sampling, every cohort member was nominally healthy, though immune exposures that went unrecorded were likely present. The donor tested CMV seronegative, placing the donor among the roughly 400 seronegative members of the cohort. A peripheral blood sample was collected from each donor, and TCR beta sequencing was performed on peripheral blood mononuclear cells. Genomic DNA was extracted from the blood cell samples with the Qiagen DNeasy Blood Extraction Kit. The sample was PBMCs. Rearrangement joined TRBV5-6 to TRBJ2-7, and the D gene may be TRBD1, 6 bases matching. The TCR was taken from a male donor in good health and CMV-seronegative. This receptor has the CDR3 CASSSTGHSYEQYF. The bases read TGTGCCAGCAGCTCGACGGGACACTCTTACGAGCAGTACTTC.